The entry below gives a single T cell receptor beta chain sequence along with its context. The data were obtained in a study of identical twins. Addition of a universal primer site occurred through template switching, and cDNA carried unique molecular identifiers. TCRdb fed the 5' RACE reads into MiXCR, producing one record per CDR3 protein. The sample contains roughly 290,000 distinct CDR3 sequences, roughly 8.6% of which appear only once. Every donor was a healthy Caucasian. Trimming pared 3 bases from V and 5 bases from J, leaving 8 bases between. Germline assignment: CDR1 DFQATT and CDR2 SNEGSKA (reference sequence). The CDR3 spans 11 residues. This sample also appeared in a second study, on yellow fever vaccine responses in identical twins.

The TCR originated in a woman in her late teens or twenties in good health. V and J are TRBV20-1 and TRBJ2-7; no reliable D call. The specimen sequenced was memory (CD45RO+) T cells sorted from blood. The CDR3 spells CSASYGHEQYF. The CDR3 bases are TGCAGTGCTAGTTATGGTCACGAGCAGTACTTC.